This is a list of T cell receptor beta chains from one sample in a study of shared T cell receptors in the human thymus. The data were produced by immunoSEQ multiplex PCR, yet TCRdb's version contains in-frame clones alone and is incomplete. This table holds over 650,000 clones, about 89% found once. The data were also submitted as part of a second study, on human thymus T cells.

The source material was thymocytes. These receptors all come from a boy in the first two years of life with a congenital heart defect. Each CDR3 is given with its conserved first and last residue. The order of the fields is D gene, clone size, J gene, V gene, CDR3 protein, CDR3 DNA. D genes are given only for firm matches. Rows may omit the clone size; those that give it use once, few, many or a size class.

NA | NA | TRBJ2-3 | TRBV5-4 | CASRLGRSPFPGSTDTQYF | TGTGCCAGCAGGCTAGGAAGGTCTCCCTTCCCAGGGAGCACAGATACGCAGTATTTT
NA | NA | TRBJ1-1 | TRBV6-1 | CASSEAPSPAARRALSLIEAFF | TGTGCCAGCAGTGAAGCGCCTAGCCCAGCGGCCCGGAGAGCCCTTTCACTGATAGAAGCTTTCTTT
TRBD2 | NA | TRBJ2-7 | TRBV28 | CASSLDTSGGPPYEQYF | TGTGCCAGCAGTTTGGATACTAGCGGGGGGCCACCCTACGAGCAGTACTTC
NA | NA | TRBJ2-5 | TRBV4-3 | CASSQWAGGDPQETQYF | TGCGCCAGCAGCCAATGGGCCGGCGGGGACCCGCAAGAGACCCAGTACTTC
NA | NA | TRBJ2-5 | TRBV11-2 | CASSSRGAYQETQYF | TGTGCCAGCAGCTCGCGCGGGGCATACCAAGAGACCCAGTACTTC
TRBD1 | NA | TRBJ1-2 | TRBV27 | CASSLGTANYGYTF | TGTGCCAGCAGTTTGGGGACAGCTAACTATGGCTACACCTTC
TRBD2 | once | TRBJ2-2 | TRBV5-4 | CASSWGAAGREPPNTGELFF | TGTGCCAGCAGCTGGGGGGCCGCCGGGAGGGAACCTCCGAACACCGGGGAGCTGTTTTTT
TRBD2 | NA | TRBJ2-1 | TRBV10-1 | CASSEGPKREIRSSYNEQFF | TGCGCCAGCAGTGAGGGCCCAAAGCGGGAGATACGAAGCTCCTACAATGAGCAGTTCTTC
TRBD1 | few | TRBJ1-2 | TRBV5-6 | CASSSPTSSRDSYGYTF | TGTGCCAGCAGCTCCCCAACCTCGTCCCGGGACAGCTATGGCTACACCTTC
TRBD1 | NA | TRBJ1-4 | TRBV7-8 | CASSPWTGPITKLFF | TGTGCCAGCAGCCCCTGGACAGGGCCTATCACGAAACTGTTTTTT
TRBD1 | NA | TRBJ1-1 | TRBV2 | CASTYGQGKTEAFF | TGTGCCAGCACCTACGGACAGGGAAAAACTGAAGCTTTCTTT
TRBD1 | NA | TRBJ1-4 | TRBV29-1 | CSVEGQGEKLFF | TGCAGCGTTGAAGGACAGGGTGAAAAACTGTTTTTT
TRBD1 | NA | TRBJ2-2 | TRBV5-6 | CASSLIPGGTSNTGELFF | TGTGCCAGCAGCTTGATTCCAGGGGGTACTTCGAACACCGGGGAGCTGTTTTTT
NA | NA | TRBJ1-5 | TRBV19 | CASSTSRRLSNQPQHF | TGTGCCAGTAGTACGTCGCGGCGCCTTAGCAATCAGCCCCAGCATTTT
TRBD2 | NA | TRBJ2-7 | TRBV15 | CATSRAGGPHEQYF | TGTGCCACCAGCAGAGCGGGAGGGCCGCACGAGCAGTACTTC
TRBD1 | NA | TRBJ2-7 | TRBV4-3 | CASSQIPFSSGTGVYEQYF | TGCGCCAGCAGCCAAATCCCTTTTAGTTCCGGGACAGGGGTCTACGAGCAGTACTTC
NA | NA | TRBJ2-7 | TRBV1 | CTSSHAGLSLEQYF | TGCACCAGCAGCCATGCGGGACTTTCCTTGGAGCAGTACTTC
NA | NA | TRBJ2-5 | TRBV28 | CASSPQPRGTQYF | TGTGCCAGCAGTCCACAGCCCAGGGGGACCCAGTACTTC
TRBD1 | NA | TRBJ2-3 | TRBV5-6 | CASSFLWTGGSTDTQYF | TGTGCCAGCAGCTTTTTGTGGACAGGGGGCTCCACAGATACGCAGTATTTT
NA | NA | TRBJ1-3 | TRBV7-3 | CASSCPSTESGNTIYF | TGTGCCAGCAGCTGCCCATCGACAGAGTCTGGAAACACCATATATTTT
TRBD1 | NA | TRBJ1-1 | TRBV28 | CASSRRTGGTEAFF | TGTGCCAGCAGTCGCCGGACAGGGGGAACTGAAGCTTTCTTT
NA | NA | TRBJ1-1 | TRBV27 | CASRWTEDTEAFF | TGTGCCAGCAGGTGGACAGAGGACACTGAAGCTTTCTTT
TRBD1 | NA | TRBJ1-1 | TRBV20-1 | CSARARTGF | TGCAGTGCTAGAGCCAGGACAGGGTTT
TRBD1 | NA | TRBJ1-2 | TRBV6-5 | CASSAPGTGVEGYTF | TGTGCCAGCAGTGCCCCCGGGACAGGGGTCGAAGGCTACACCTTC
NA | NA | TRBJ1-5 | TRBV14 | CASSQGGEQPQHF | TGTGCCAGCAGCCAAGGGGGGGAACAGCCCCAGCATTTT
TRBD1 | NA | TRBJ2-1 | TRBV9 | CASSVGDRAIAEQFF | TGTGCCAGCAGCGTTGGGGACAGGGCGATTGCTGAGCAGTTCTTC
TRBD2 | NA | TRBJ2-3 | TRBV27 | CASSLGGLADSSTDTQYF | TGTGCCAGCAGTTTGGGAGGACTAGCGGATTCTAGCACAGATACGCAGTATTTT
TRBD1 | NA | TRBJ1-2 | TRBV5-4 | CASSLEDRVSGYTF | TGTGCCAGCAGCTTGGAGGACAGGGTATCTGGCTACACCTTC
TRBD2 | NA | TRBJ2-5 | TRBV9 | CASSASGTSGSETQYF | TGTGCCAGCAGCGCATCCGGGACTAGCGGGAGCGAGACCCAGTACTTC
TRBD2 | NA | TRBJ2-7 | TRBV14 | CASSQDVAGDSYEQYF | TGTGCCAGCAGCCAAGATGTAGCGGGAGATTCCTACGAGCAGTACTTC
NA | NA | TRBJ1-5 | TRBV5-1 | CASSLYAGEGQPQHF | TGCGCCAGCAGCTTGTATGCAGGGGAGGGTCAGCCCCAGCATTTT
TRBD2 | NA | TRBJ2-7 | TRBV19 | CASSTPGGSSYEQYF | TGTGCCAGTAGTACCCCGGGGGGTAGCTCCTACGAGCAGTACTTC
NA | NA | TRBJ2-1 | TRBV27 | CASSETGDSFEFYNEQFF | TGTGCCAGCAGTGAAACAGGCGACTCTTTCGAATTTTACAATGAGCAGTTCTTC
TRBD1 | NA | TRBJ2-7 | TRBV27 | CASSSRDRVYF | TGTGCCAGCAGTTCCCGGGACAGGGTATACTTC
NA | NA | TRBJ2-5 | TRBV12-2 | CASRFRAVSSQETQYF | TGTGCAAGTCGCTTCAGGGCTGTTTCGAGCCAAGAGACCCAGTACTTC
NA | NA | TRBJ1-1 | TRBV4-3 | CASSQELPSKGKGNTEAFF | TGCGCCAGCAGCCAAGAACTCCCCTCAAAGGGGAAGGGGAACACTGAAGCTTTCTTT
TRBD2 | NA | TRBJ2-1 | TRBV27 | CASSWNGGGYNEQFF | TGTGCCAGCAGTTGGAACGGGGGGGGCTACAATGAGCAGTTCTTC
TRBD1 | NA | TRBJ2-5 | TRBV10-3 | CAIKARGPKETQYF | TGTGCCATCAAGGCCAGGGGGCCGAAAGAGACCCAGTACTTC
TRBD1 | few | TRBJ1-2 | TRBV29-1 | CSVESPPGQGGHNYGYTF | TGCAGCGTTGAATCCCCTCCAGGACAGGGGGGACATAACTATGGCTACACCTTC
NA | NA | TRBJ1-2 | TRBV5-6 | CASSLRVSLYGYTF | TGTGCCAGCAGCTTGCGGGTTTCCCTCTATGGCTACACCTTC
NA | NA | TRBJ1-1 | TRBV19 | CASSRGRTEAFF | TGTGCCAGTAGTAGGGGCCGGACTGAAGCTTTCTTT
NA | NA | TRBJ2-1 | TRBV7-3 | CASSTAGPSYNEQFF | TGTGCCAGCAGCACCGCGGGACCTTCCTACAATGAGCAGTTCTTC
TRBD1 | NA | TRBJ1-1 | TRBV27 | CASSFSRQGVDTEAFF | TGTGCCAGCAGTTTTTCCCGACAGGGAGTAGACACTGAAGCTTTCTTT
NA | NA | TRBJ2-1 | TRBV10-3 | CAISESNPLADSYNEQFF | TGTGCCATCAGTGAGTCGAATCCTTTAGCGGACTCCTACAATGAGCAGTTCTTC
NA | NA | TRBJ1-2 | TRBV28 | CASSPRAGYGYTF | TGTGCCAGCAGTCCCAGGGCTGGCTATGGCTACACCTTC
TRBD2 | NA | TRBJ2-1 | TRBV5-4 | CASSLGLAGHNNEQFF | TGTGCCAGCAGCTTGGGGCTAGCGGGACACAACAATGAGCAGTTCTTC
TRBD1 | NA | TRBJ2-6 | TRBV13 | CASSEWTGSSGANVLTF | TGTGCCAGCAGCGAATGGACAGGGAGCTCTGGGGCCAACGTCCTGACTTTC
NA | NA | TRBJ1-4 | TRBV7-9 | CASSSRGSHNEKLFF | TGTGCCAGCAGCTCCAGGGGCTCCCATAATGAAAAACTGTTTTTT
NA | NA | TRBJ2-7 | TRBV7-3 | CASSLLDEAKREQYF | TGTGCCAGCAGCCTTCTCGATGAGGCCAAGCGCGAGCAGTACTTC
NA | NA | TRBJ2-5 | TRBV15 | CATSSQQETQYF | TGTGCCACCAGCAGCCAGCAAGAGACCCAGTACTTC
TRBD2 | once | TRBJ2-2 | TRBV5-1 | CASSIPGGVIPGELFF | TGCGCCAGCAGCATCCCGGGAGGAGTAATTCCCGGGGAGCTGTTTTTT
TRBD1 | NA | TRBJ1-1 | TRBV5-1 | CASSLSIQGIEAFF | TGCGCCAGCAGCTTGAGTATACAGGGGATTGAAGCTTTCTTT
NA | NA | TRBJ1-1 | TRBV4-3 | CASSQESWESGGSTEAFF | TGCGCCAGCAGCCAAGAATCCTGGGAGTCGGGCGGATCCACTGAAGCTTTCTTT